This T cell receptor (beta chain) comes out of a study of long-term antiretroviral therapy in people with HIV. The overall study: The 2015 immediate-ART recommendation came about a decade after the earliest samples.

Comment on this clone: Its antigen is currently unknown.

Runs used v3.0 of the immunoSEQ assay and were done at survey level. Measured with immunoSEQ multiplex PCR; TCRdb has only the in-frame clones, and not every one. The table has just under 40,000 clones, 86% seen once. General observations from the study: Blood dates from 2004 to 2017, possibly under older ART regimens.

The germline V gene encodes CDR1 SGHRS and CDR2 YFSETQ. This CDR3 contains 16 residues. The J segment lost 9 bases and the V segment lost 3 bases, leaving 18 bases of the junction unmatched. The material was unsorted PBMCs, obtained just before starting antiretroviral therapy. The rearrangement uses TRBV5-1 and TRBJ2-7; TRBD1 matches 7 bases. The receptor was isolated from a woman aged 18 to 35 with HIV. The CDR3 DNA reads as TGCGCCAGCAGCTCTCTGAGACAGGGCACGGATTCGGGGCAGTACTTC. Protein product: CASSSLRQGTDSGQYF.